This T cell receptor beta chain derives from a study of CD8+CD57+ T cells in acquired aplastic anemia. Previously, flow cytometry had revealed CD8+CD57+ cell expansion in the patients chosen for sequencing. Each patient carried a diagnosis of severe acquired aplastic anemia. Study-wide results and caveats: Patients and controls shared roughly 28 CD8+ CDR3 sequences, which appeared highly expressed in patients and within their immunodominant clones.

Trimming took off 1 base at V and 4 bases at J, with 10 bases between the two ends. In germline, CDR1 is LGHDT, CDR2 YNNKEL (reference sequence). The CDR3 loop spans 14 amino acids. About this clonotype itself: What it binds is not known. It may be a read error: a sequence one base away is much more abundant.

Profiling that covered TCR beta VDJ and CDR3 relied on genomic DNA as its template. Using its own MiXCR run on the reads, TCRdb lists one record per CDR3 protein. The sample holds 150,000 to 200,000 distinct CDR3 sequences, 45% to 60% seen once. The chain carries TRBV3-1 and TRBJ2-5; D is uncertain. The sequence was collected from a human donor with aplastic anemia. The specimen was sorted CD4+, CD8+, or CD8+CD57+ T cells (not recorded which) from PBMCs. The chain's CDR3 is CASSQAYNRETQYF. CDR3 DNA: TGTGCCAGCAGCCAAGCGTATAACAGAGAGACCCAGTACTTC.